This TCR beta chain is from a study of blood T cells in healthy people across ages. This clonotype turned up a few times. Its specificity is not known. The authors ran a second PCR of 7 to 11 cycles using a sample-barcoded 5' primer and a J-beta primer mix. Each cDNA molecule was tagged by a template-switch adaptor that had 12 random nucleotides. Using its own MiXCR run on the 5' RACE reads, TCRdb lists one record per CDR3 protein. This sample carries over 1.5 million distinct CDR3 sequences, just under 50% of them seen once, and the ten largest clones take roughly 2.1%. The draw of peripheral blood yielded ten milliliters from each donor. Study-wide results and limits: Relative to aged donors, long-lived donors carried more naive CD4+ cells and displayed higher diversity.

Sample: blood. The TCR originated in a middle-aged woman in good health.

The CDR3 is CASSEITDYGYTF. The CDR3 region has the DNA TGTGCCAGCAGTGAGATAACAGATTATGGCTACACCTTC. The chain uses TRBV25-1 and TRBJ1-2; D unresolved. In germline, CDR1 is MGHDK, CDR2 SYGVNS. The CDR3 has 13 amino acids. V was clipped by 3 bases and J by 5 bases, with 10 bases between them.